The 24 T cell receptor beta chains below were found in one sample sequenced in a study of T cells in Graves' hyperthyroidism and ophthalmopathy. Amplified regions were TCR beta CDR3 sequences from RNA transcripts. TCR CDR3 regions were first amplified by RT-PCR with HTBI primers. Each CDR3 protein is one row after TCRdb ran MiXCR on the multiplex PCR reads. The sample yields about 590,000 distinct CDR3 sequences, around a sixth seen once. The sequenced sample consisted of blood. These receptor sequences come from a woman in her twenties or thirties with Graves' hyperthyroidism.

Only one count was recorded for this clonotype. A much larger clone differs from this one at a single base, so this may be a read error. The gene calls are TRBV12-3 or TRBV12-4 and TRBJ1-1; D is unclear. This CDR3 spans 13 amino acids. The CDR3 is CAGSLLVAAEAFF. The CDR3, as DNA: TGTGCCGGCAGTTTGTTGGTGGCGGCTGAAGCTTTCTTT.

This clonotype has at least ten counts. CDR3 sequence (DNA): TGTGCCACCCTCCGGGACAGGGGAGGGAATGAGCAGTTCTTC. Translation: CATLRDRGGNEQFF. V usage is TRBV7-2 and J usage is TRBJ2-1; 10 bases line up with TRBD1. V shed 10 bases and J 7 bases; nucleotides not matched to a gene: 10. Germline CDR1 and CDR2: SGHTA and FQGNSA. The CDR3 extends over 14 amino acids.

CDR3 nucleotide sequence: TGTGCCAGCAGTTTATCACGTCGGGGCCGCGCTGGGGCCAACGTCCTGACTTTC. Amino acid sequence: CASSLSRRGRAGANVLTF. The chain joins TRBV27 to TRBJ2-6, with D tentatively TRBD1 or TRBD2 (5 bases each). The CDR3 consists of 18 residues. Germline CDR1 is MNHEY and CDR2 is SMNVEV (reference sequence). V dropped 0 bases and J dropped 2 bases, with 14 bases sitting between them.

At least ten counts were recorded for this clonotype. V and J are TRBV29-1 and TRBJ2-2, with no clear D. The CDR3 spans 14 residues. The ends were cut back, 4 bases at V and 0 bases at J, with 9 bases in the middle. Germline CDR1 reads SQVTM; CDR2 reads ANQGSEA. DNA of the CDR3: TGCAGCGTTGTATCCGCCACGAACACCGGGGAGCTGTTTTTT. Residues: CSVVSATNTGELFF.

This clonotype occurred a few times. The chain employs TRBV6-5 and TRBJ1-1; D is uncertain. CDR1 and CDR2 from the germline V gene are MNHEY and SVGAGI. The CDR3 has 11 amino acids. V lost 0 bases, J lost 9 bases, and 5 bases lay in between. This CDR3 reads CASSYSNQAFF. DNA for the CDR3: TGTGCCAGCAGTTACTCTAATCAAGCTTTCTTT.

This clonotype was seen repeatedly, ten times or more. The CDR3 protein is CSGGQGANTGELFF. In DNA, the CDR3 is TGCAGCGGTGGACAGGGCGCGAACACCGGGGAGCTGTTTTTT. The J gene is TRBJ2-2, the V gene TRBV29-1; TRBD1 aligns across 8 bases. J was trimmed by 0 bases and V by 7 bases; bases with no gene match: 4. Germline CDR1 and CDR2: SQVTM and ANQGSEA. This CDR3 has 14 amino acids.

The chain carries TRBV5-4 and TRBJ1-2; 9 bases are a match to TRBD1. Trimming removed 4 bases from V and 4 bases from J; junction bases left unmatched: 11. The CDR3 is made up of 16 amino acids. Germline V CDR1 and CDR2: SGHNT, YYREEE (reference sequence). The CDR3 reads CASSGGQGTLAYGYTF. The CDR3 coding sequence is TGTGCCAGCAGCGGGGGACAGGGCACGCTCGCCTATGGCTACACCTTC.

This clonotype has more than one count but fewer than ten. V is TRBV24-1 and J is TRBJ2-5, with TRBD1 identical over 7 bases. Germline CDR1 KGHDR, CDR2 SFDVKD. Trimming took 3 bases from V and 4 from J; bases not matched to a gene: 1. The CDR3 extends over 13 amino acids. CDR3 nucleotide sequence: TGTGCCACCAGTGATGAGGGGGCAGAGACCCAGTACTTC. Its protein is CATSDEGAETQYF.

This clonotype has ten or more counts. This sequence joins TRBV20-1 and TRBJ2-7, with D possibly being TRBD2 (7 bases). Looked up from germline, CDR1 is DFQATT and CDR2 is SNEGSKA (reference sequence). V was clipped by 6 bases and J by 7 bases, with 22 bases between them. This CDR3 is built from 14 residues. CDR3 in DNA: TGCAGTGCCACCTGGGGTGGGGGGGCGCCTGAGCAGTACTTC. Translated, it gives CSATWGGGAPEQYF.

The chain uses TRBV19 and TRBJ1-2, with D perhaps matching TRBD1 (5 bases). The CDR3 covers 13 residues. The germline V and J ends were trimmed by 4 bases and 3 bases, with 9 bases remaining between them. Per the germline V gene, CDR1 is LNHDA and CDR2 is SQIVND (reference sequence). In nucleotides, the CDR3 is TGTGCCAGTAGTAGTTTACAGGACTATGGCTACACCTTC. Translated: CASSSLQDYGYTF. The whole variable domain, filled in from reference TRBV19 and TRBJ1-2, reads DGGITQSPKYLFRKEGQNVTLSCEQNLNHDAMYWYRQDPGQGLRLIYYSQIVNDFQKGDIAEGYSVSREKKESFPLTVTSAQKNPTAFYLCASSSLQDYGYTFGSGTRLTVV.

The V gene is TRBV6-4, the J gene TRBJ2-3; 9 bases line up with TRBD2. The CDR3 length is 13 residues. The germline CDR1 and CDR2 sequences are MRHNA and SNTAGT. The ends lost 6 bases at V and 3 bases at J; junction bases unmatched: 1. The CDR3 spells CASRAGGTDTQYF. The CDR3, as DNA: TGTGCCAGCAGAGCGGGAGGAACAGATACGCAGTATTTT.

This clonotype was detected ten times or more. In DNA form, the CDR3 reads TGTGCCAGCAGCTCATGGACAAGGGGGCAAAACATTCAGTACTTC. It encodes CASSSWTRGQNIQYF. The chain carries TRBV11-1 and TRBJ2-4; 7 bases align to TRBD1. V lost 4 bases and J lost 5; bases outside the gene matches: 8. This CDR3 region has 15 residues. In germline, CDR1 is SGHAT, CDR2 FQDESV (reference sequence).

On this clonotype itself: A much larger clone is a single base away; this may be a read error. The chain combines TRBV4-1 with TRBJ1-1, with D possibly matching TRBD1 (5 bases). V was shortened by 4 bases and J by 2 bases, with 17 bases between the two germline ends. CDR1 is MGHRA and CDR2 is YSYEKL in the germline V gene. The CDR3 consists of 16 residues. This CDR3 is CASSRALGELNTEAFF. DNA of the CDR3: TGCGCCAGCAGCCGAGCGCTAGGGGAGCTTAACACTGAAGCTTTCTTT.

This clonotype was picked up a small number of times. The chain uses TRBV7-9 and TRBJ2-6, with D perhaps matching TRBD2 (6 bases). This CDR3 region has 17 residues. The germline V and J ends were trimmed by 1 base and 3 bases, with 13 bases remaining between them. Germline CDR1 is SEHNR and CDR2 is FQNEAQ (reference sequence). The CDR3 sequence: CASSLGQSGFGANVLTF. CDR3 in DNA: TGTGCCAGCAGCTTAGGACAGAGCGGGTTTGGGGCCAACGTCCTGACTTTC.

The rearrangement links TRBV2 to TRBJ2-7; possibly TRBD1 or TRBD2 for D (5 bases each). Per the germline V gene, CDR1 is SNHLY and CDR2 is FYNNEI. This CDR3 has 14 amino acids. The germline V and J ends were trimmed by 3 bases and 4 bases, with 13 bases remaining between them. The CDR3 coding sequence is TGTGCCAGCAGTGATTGGGGGAGCGAATACGAGCAGTACTTC. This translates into CASSDWGSEYEQYF.

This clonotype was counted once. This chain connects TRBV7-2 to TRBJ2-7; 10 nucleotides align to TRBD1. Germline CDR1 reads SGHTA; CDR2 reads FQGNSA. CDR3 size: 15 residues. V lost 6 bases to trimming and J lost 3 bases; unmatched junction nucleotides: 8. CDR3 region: CASSPPDRGRYEQYF. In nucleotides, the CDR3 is TGTGCCAGCAGTCCGCCCGACAGGGGGCGCTACGAGCAGTACTTC.

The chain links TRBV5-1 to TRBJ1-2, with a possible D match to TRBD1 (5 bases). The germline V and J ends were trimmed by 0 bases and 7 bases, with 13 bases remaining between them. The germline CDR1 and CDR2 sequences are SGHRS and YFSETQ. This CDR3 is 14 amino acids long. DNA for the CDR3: TGCGCCAGCAGCTTGGTACAGTCTGGGGGTGGCTACACCTTC. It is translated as CASSLVQSGGGYTF.

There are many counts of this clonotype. The CDR3 protein is CSAHELRNEQFF. CDR3 DNA sequence: TGCAGTGCGCACGAGCTGAGGAATGAGCAGTTCTTC. This chain links TRBV20-1 with TRBJ2-1; D remains unclear. Looked up from germline, CDR1 is DFQATT and CDR2 is SNEGSKA (reference sequence). This CDR3 spans 12 amino acids. V was pared by 6 bases and J by 7 bases, with 13 bases between.

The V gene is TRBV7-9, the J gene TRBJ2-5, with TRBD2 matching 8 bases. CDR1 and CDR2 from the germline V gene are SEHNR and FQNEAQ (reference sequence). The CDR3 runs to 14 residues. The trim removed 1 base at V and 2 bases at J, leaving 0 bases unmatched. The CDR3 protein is CASSLERGQETQYF. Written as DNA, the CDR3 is TGTGCCAGCAGCTTAGAGCGGGGGCAAGAGACCCAGTACTTC.

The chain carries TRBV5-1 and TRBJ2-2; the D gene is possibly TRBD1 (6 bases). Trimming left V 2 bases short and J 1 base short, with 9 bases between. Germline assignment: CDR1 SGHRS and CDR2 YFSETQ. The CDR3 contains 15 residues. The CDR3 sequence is CASSFRDMNTGELFF. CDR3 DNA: TGCGCCAGCAGCTTCCGGGACATGAACACCGGGGAGCTGTTTTTT.

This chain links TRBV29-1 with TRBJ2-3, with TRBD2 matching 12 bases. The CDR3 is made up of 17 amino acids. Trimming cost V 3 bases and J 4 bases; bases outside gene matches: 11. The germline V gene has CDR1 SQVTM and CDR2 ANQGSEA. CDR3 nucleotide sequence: TGCAGCGTTGATCTAGCGGGAGGGCCTATATTCCCAGATACGCAGTATTTT. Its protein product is CSVDLAGGPIFPDTQYF.

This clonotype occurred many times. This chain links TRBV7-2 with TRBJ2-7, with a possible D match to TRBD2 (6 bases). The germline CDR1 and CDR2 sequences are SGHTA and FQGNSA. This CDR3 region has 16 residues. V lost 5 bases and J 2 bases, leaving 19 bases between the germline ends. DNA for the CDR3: TGTGCCAGCAGCCTGCCTTACGGAGGGGTGACCTACGAGCAGTACTTC. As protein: CASSLPYGGVTYEQYF.

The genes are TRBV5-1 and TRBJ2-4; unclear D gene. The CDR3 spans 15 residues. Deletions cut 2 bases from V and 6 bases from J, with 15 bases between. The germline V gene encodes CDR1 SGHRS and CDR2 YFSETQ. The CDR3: CASSFAPLDGNIQYF. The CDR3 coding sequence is TGCGCCAGCAGCTTCGCCCCGCTGGACGGAAACATTCAGTACTTC.

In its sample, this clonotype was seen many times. The CDR3, as DNA: TGTGCCAGCAGCTCTACAGGGGTGGGAGAGACCCAGTACTTC. Its protein product is CASSSTGVGETQYF. V usage is TRBV7-3 and J usage is TRBJ2-5; 7 bases are a match to TRBD1. Germline V gives CDR1 SGHTA, CDR2 FQGTGA. This CDR3 has 14 residues. Trimming cost V 4 bases and J 4 bases; bases outside gene matches: 6.